The sample holds a few counts of the clone carrying this T cell receptor (beta chain). These data belong to a study of CD8+ T cells in alopecia areata. Extracted from the samples, RNA was reverse transcribed into cDNA to serve as the sequencing template. TCRdb's table, derived via immunoSEQ multiplex PCR, lists solely in-frame clones and lacks some. The data show under 350,000 clones, over 45% seen once. With 3 bases removed from V and 4 bases from J, the gap between germline ends came to 11 bases. This CDR3 contains 14 residues. Germline loops: CDR1 SGHRS, CDR2 YFSETQ. Treatment specified: oral pan-JAK inhibitor, 5-10 mg twice daily.

The origin of this receptor is a human donor with alopecia areata. V usage is TRBV5-1 and J usage is TRBJ2-1; the D call may be TRBD1 or TRBD2 (5 bases each). The starting material was CD4+ T cells sorted from blood, obtained at week 24, from a patient treated with tofacitinib. The DNA of the CDR3 is TGCGCCAGCAGCTCCGAGGGGCAATACAATGAGCAGTTCTTC. This sequence encodes CASSSEGQYNEQFF.